These T cell receptor beta chains were read from a single sample in a study of T cell changes during pregnancy in multiple sclerosis. The repertoire was sequenced with immunoSEQ multiplex PCR; TCRdb's copy has only in-frame clones and lacks some. The repertoire holds approximately 97,000 clones, about nine tenths seen once, with around 1.7% in the top ten. Sequenced material: peripheral blood, taken after pregnancy. The receptors were sampled from a female donor in good health, enrolled as a control in a pregnancy study. Each CDR3 is given with its conserved first and last residue. D genes are given only for firm matches. Clone sizes are given selectively: once, few, many, or a class where the clone is expanded.

DNA: TGTGCCAGCAGCTGGGGGAGGGGGAACACTGAAGCTTTCTTT
CDR3: CASSWGRGNTEAFF
D: .
V: TRBV7-2
J: TRBJ1-1
size: .

DNA: TGCGCCAGCAGCCAAGATAGGGCGGGGGACTCCTACGAGCAGTACTTC
CDR3: CASSQDRAGDSYEQYF
D: TRBD2
V: TRBV4-3
J: TRBJ2-7
size: .

DNA: TGTGCCAGCAGCCGGTCGACTAGCGGGGGAGTCACAGATACGCAGTATTTT
CDR3: CASSRSTSGGVTDTQYF
D: TRBD2
V: TRBV11-2
J: TRBJ2-3
size: .

DNA: TGTGCCAGCAGTTACCCCCGGACAGGGGAGGACAATGAGCAGTTCTTC
CDR3: CASSYPRTGEDNEQFF
D: TRBD1
V: TRBV6-6
J: TRBJ2-1
size: .

DNA: TGTGCCAGCAGAGTCAAGTACAGTCTTTGGTATGGCTACACCTTC
CDR3: CASRVKYSLWYGYTF
D: .
V: TRBV21-1
J: TRBJ1-2
size: .

DNA: TGTGCCGCGGAAACAGGGATTAGTTCACCCCTCCACTTT
CDR3: CAAETGISSPLHF
D: .
V: TRBV28
J: TRBJ1-6
size: .

DNA: TGTGCCAGCAGCTACGGTAACACTGAAGCTTTCTTT
CDR3: CASSYGNTEAFF
D: .
V: TRBV7-9
J: TRBJ1-1
size: few

DNA: TGCGCCAGCAGCGCGTTACAGGGTGACTATGGCTACACCTTC
CDR3: CASSALQGDYGYTF
D: .
V: TRBV5-1
J: TRBJ1-2
size: .

DNA: TGTGCCAGCAGCTCCACGGGACAGTATACCGGGGAGCTGTTTTTT
CDR3: CASSSTGQYTGELFF
D: TRBD1
V: TRBV7-3
J: TRBJ2-2
size: few

DNA: TGTGCCAGCAGTTTGAGGGGGCGGGAGCAGTACTTC
CDR3: CASSLRGREQYF
D: TRBD1
V: TRBV28
J: TRBJ2-7
size: .

DNA: TGCGCCAGCAGCCAAGAACAGGGGATGGGCTCCTACAATGAGCAGTTCTTC
CDR3: CASSQEQGMGSYNEQFF
D: TRBD1
V: TRBV4-3
J: TRBJ2-1
size: .

DNA: TGCGCCAGCAGCTTCCTACCCCAGACAGGGGAAGCTTTCTTT
CDR3: CASSFLPQTGEAFF
D: TRBD1
V: TRBV5-1
J: TRBJ1-1
size: once

DNA: TGTGCCAGCTCACCCGGACTAGCGCCTATTGATGAGCAGTTCTTC
CDR3: CASSPGLAPIDEQFF
D: TRBD2
V: TRBV18
J: TRBJ2-1
size: .

DNA: TGTGCCAGTTCTCCGGGACAGGGTGTGGTGAGAGAGACCCAGTACTTC
CDR3: CASSPGQGVVRETQYF
D: TRBD1
V: TRBV19
J: TRBJ2-5
size: .

DNA: TGTGCCAGCAGCGGGGGCGGGGACAGGGCCTATGGCTACACCTTC
CDR3: CASSGGGDRAYGYTF
D: TRBD1
V: TRBV13
J: TRBJ1-2
size: .

DNA: TGCGCCAGCAGCCCGAACCCCGGGGGCACAGATACGCAGTATTTT
CDR3: CASSPNPGGTDTQYF
D: .
V: TRBV5-1
J: TRBJ2-3
size: .

DNA: TGTGCCAGCAGCCCCCCGGACAGGCCCTCTGGGGCCAACGTCCTGACTTTC
CDR3: CASSPPDRPSGANVLTF
D: TRBD1
V: TRBV9
J: TRBJ2-6
size: .

DNA: TGTGCCAGCAGCTCCGGTCTAACAGATACGCAGTATTTT
CDR3: CASSSGLTDTQYF
D: .
V: TRBV5-4
J: TRBJ2-3
size: .

DNA: TGTGCCAGCAGCCCCGGTGGTCGGGCTTTCTTT
CDR3: CASSPGGRAFF
D: .
V: TRBV6-5
J: TRBJ1-1
size: .

DNA: TGTGCCAGCAGCCAGGACAGGGAGGCCGTGAACACTGAAGCTTTCTTT
CDR3: CASSQDREAVNTEAFF
D: TRBD1
V: TRBV4-2
J: TRBJ1-1
size: .

DNA: TGTGCCAGCAGCAAAGATCCGGGGGTCGGGAGGGACACTGAAGCTTTCTTT
CDR3: CASSKDPGVGRDTEAFF
D: .
V: TRBV21-1
J: TRBJ1-1
size: .

DNA: TGTGCCAGCAGGCCTAATTTAAATAGCAATCAGCCCCAGCATTTT
CDR3: CASRPNLNSNQPQHF
D: .
V: TRBV11-2
J: TRBJ1-5
size: .

DNA: TGTGCCAGCAGCCCAGCCGGGACTAGCGAGTTCTTC
CDR3: CASSPAGTSEFF
D: TRBD2
V: TRBV7-8
J: TRBJ2-1
size: .

DNA: TGTGCCAGCAGCCTTAATCGCAGGGCCTCTTATACTGAAGCTTTCTTT
CDR3: CASSLNRRASYTEAFF
D: .
V: TRBV5-6
J: TRBJ1-1
size: .

DNA: TGTGCCAGCAGCCCGACAGGGGGCCGGGATGGCTACACCTTC
CDR3: CASSPTGGRDGYTF
D: TRBD1
V: TRBV7-2
J: TRBJ1-2
size: few

DNA: TGTGCCAGCAGCCAAGGGGGGACAGGCTATCAGCCCCAGCATTTT
CDR3: CASSQGGTGYQPQHF
D: TRBD1
V: TRBV14
J: TRBJ1-5
size: .

DNA: TGTGCCAGCAGCCTCGGGGTAGATTGGAACACCGGGGAGCTGTTTTTT
CDR3: CASSLGVDWNTGELFF
D: .
V: TRBV7-8
J: TRBJ2-2
size: .

DNA: TGTGCCAGCCTCCTTACCGGGACATCTAACTATGGCTACACCTTC
CDR3: CASLLTGTSNYGYTF
D: .
V: TRBV19
J: TRBJ1-2
size: .

DNA: TGTGCCAGCAGCCCAAGGGCGCTAGCATATGAGACCCAGTACTTC
CDR3: CASSPRALAYETQYF
D: .
V: TRBV11-1
J: TRBJ2-5
size: .

DNA: TGTGCCAGCAGGCGCGTGCAGGGCACCGGGGAGCTGTTTTTT
CDR3: CASRRVQGTGELFF
D: .
V: TRBV6-1
J: TRBJ2-2
size: .

DNA: TGTGCCAGCAACCTCGGGACAGGGTATAATTCACCCCTCCACTTT
CDR3: CASNLGTGYNSPLHF
D: TRBD1
V: TRBV27
J: TRBJ1-6
size: .

DNA: TGTGCCAGCAGTGGCGCAGGTAGGTGGCCCCAGCATTTT
CDR3: CASSGAGRWPQHF
D: .
V: TRBV6-5
J: TRBJ1-5
size: once

DNA: TGTGCCTGGACGACAGGGTTATCCTATAATTCACCCCTCCACTTT
CDR3: CAWTTGLSYNSPLHF
D: TRBD1
V: TRBV30
J: TRBJ1-6
size: once

DNA: TGTGCCAGCAGACAGGGTGGTTCACCCCTCCACTTT
CDR3: CASRQGGSPLHF
D: .
V: TRBV28
J: TRBJ1-6
size: once

DNA: TGTGCCAGTGGACAGGGTGGAAACACCATATATTTT
CDR3: CASGQGGNTIYF
D: TRBD1
V: TRBV6-1
J: TRBJ1-3
size: .

DNA: TGTGCCAGCAGTGAACAAGAGCGGGGGCCCTACGAGCAGTACTTC
CDR3: CASSEQERGPYEQYF
D: TRBD2
V: TRBV6-1
J: TRBJ2-7
size: .

DNA: TGTGCCAGCAGCGGGGGACTAGGAAGCTCCTACGAGCAGTACTTC
CDR3: CASSGGLGSSYEQYF
D: TRBD2
V: TRBV9
J: TRBJ2-7
size: .

DNA: TGTGCTAGTGCCGGGAGCGACATCGGGGAGCTGTTTTTT
CDR3: CASAGSDIGELFF
D: .
V: TRBV12-5
J: TRBJ2-2
size: .

DNA: TGCGCCAGCAGCCAAGACCCGGGACTCAGGGGCAATCAGCCCCAGCATTTT
CDR3: CASSQDPGLRGNQPQHF
D: .
V: TRBV4-3
J: TRBJ1-5
size: .

DNA: TGTGCCAGCAGCCTTGGACAGGGGAGGGTGAACACTGAAGCTTTCTTT
CDR3: CASSLGQGRVNTEAFF
D: TRBD1
V: TRBV7-9
J: TRBJ1-1
size: .

DNA: TGTGCCAGCAGTCCGCAGGCTACTGAGGCCAACGTCCTGACTTTC
CDR3: CASSPQATEANVLTF
D: .
V: TRBV7-2
J: TRBJ2-6
size: .

DNA: TGTGCCAGCAGTGAGGGCCCAGGGGCAGATACGCAGTATTTT
CDR3: CASSEGPGADTQYF
D: .
V: TRBV6-4
J: TRBJ2-3
size: .

DNA: TGTGCCAGCAGTTACTCCTCCACAGGGGAAGCTTTCTTT
CDR3: CASSYSSTGEAFF
D: .
V: TRBV6-6
J: TRBJ1-1
size: .

DNA: TGTGCCATCAGGGGACAGGGGATGAACACTGAAGCTTTCTTT
CDR3: CAIRGQGMNTEAFF
D: TRBD1
V: TRBV10-3
J: TRBJ1-1
size: .

DNA: TGTGCCAGCACCAGCACAGGGGGACCTGGGGAGCTGTTTTTT
CDR3: CASTSTGGPGELFF
D: TRBD1
V: TRBV2
J: TRBJ2-2
size: .

DNA: TGTGCCAGCAGGGAGGGATTTTTTGGCACAGATACGCAGTATTTT
CDR3: CASREGFFGTDTQYF
D: .
V: TRBV2
J: TRBJ2-3
size: .

DNA: TGTGCCAGCAGCTTAGGAACAGGGGTAGGAAATACCATATATTTT
CDR3: CASSLGTGVGNTIYF
D: TRBD1
V: TRBV7-9
J: TRBJ1-3
size: .